This T cell receptor (beta chain) was obtained from a study of cytomegalovirus exposure and HLA in healthy donors. About the study: Of all 400 or so donors who were genotyped, roughly 81% belonged to the Caucasian-associated ancestry cluster.

Whole-study results and caveats: Most of the CMV-associated TCR beta chains (in a later analysis) appeared to be HLA-restricted. The study flagged approximately 180 TCR beta chains as cytomegalovirus-associated.

Details on this clone: The antigen remains undetermined.

After removal of 0 bases from V and 5 bases from J, the junction contained 6 bases not matched to a gene. This CDR3 comprises 17 residues. Germline CDR1 SGHDN, CDR2 FVKESK. A multiplex PCR was run with 60 Vbeta primers and 13 Jbeta primers. Profiled with immunoSEQ multiplex PCR; TCRdb holds only in-frame clones, not every one. The sample holds 110,000 or so clones; 67% are singletons and the top ten take roughly 8.3%. J is TRBJ2-5 and V is TRBV14, with TRBD2 matching 13 bases. Sequenced input: PBMCs. This TCR was recovered from a man younger than 35 in good health and CMV-seropositive. This CDR3 reads CASSQEGTSGARETQYF. In DNA, the CDR3 is TGTGCCAGCAGCCAAGAAGGGACTAGCGGGGCTCGGGAGACCCAGTACTTC.